Listed below are T cell receptor beta chains from one sample, sequenced in a study of blood T cell repertoires in COVID-19. Profiling relied on immunoSEQ multiplex PCR, and the TCRdb table lists in-frame clones only, not all of them. The repertoire includes about 87,000 clones, more than 70% of them detected once, and under 30% sits in the top ten. The sample taken for sequencing was peripheral blood. The receptors shown here come from a human donor in a cohort sampled during active COVID-19. Both conserved end residues are trimmed from each CDR3. The order of the fields is D gene, J gene, V gene, CDR3 length, CDR3 protein. The D gene is left open where the match is weak.

d_gene: -; j_gene: TRBJ2-3; v_gene: TRBV6-5; len: 12; CDR3aa: ASSERPGTDTQY
d_gene: -; j_gene: TRBJ2-1; v_gene: TRBV5-1; len: 10; CDR3aa: ASSPTYNEQF
d_gene: TRBD2; j_gene: TRBJ2-3; v_gene: TRBV7-9; len: 15; CDR3aa: ASSLGGTSGKRDTQY
d_gene: -; j_gene: TRBJ2-1; v_gene: TRBV28; len: 10; CDR3aa: ASSQQPGERF
d_gene: -; j_gene: TRBJ2-7; v_gene: TRBV5-1; len: 12; CDR3aa: ASSLSGAIYEQY
d_gene: TRBD1; j_gene: TRBJ1-1; v_gene: TRBV2; len: 15; CDR3aa: ASSALQLTGVGTEAF
d_gene: -; j_gene: TRBJ1-5; v_gene: TRBV7-8; len: 14; CDR3aa: ASRGGLGYSNQPQH
d_gene: TRBD1; j_gene: TRBJ2-7; v_gene: TRBV24-1; len: 13; CDR3aa: ATSDGQGDRYEQY
d_gene: -; j_gene: TRBJ1-2; v_gene: TRBV6-5; len: 10; CDR3aa: ASGGVAYGYT
d_gene: TRBD1; j_gene: TRBJ1-1; v_gene: TRBV19; len: 12; CDR3aa: ATRTGLKNTEAF
d_gene: TRBD2; j_gene: TRBJ2-3; v_gene: TRBV9; len: 14; CDR3aa: ASSVGPGGSTDTQY
d_gene: TRBD2; j_gene: TRBJ2-1; v_gene: TRBV19; len: 13; CDR3aa: ASSIPAGGHNEQF
d_gene: -; j_gene: TRBJ1-3; v_gene: TRBV15; len: 13; CDR3aa: ATSRPLEAGNTIY
d_gene: -; j_gene: TRBJ2-2; v_gene: TRBV10-1; len: 14; CDR3aa: ASSESVGTNTGELF
d_gene: TRBD2; j_gene: TRBJ2-1; v_gene: TRBV5-4; len: 13; CDR3aa: ASSTGLAGGNEQF
d_gene: -; j_gene: TRBJ2-7; v_gene: TRBV7-8; len: 11; CDR3aa: ASSLGRQYEQY
d_gene: -; j_gene: TRBJ2-5; v_gene: TRBV24-1; len: 12; CDR3aa: ATSDFKEQETQY
d_gene: TRBD2; j_gene: TRBJ2-7; v_gene: TRBV9; len: 9; CDR3aa: ASSSGGEQY
d_gene: -; j_gene: TRBJ2-2; v_gene: TRBV28; len: 13; CDR3aa: ASSLGGTNTGELF
d_gene: TRBD2; j_gene: TRBJ2-1; v_gene: TRBV7-3; len: 13; CDR3aa: ASSLGLAGDNEQF
d_gene: TRBD2; j_gene: TRBJ2-1; v_gene: TRBV11-2; len: 11; CDR3aa: ASSSLAGNEQF
d_gene: TRBD2; j_gene: TRBJ2-2; v_gene: TRBV3-1/TRBV3-2; len: 14; CDR3aa: ASSQGLAGATGELF
d_gene: -; j_gene: TRBJ1-2; v_gene: TRBV12-3/TRBV12-4; len: 11; CDR3aa: ASSTDSAYGYT
d_gene: -; j_gene: TRBJ1-2; v_gene: TRBV23-1; len: 10; CDR3aa: ASGLTNYGYT
d_gene: -; j_gene: TRBJ2-7; v_gene: TRBV19; len: 9; CDR3aa: ASSTTYEQY
d_gene: -; j_gene: TRBJ2-7; v_gene: TRBV27; len: 13; CDR3aa: ASRRGRTLYYEQY
d_gene: TRBD2; j_gene: TRBJ2-3; v_gene: TRBV27; len: 13; CDR3aa: ASTLAGGPTDTQY
d_gene: -; j_gene: TRBJ2-3; v_gene: TRBV2; len: 11; CDR3aa: ASRTTSTDTQY
d_gene: -; j_gene: TRBJ2-7; v_gene: TRBV3-1/TRBV3-2; len: 11; CDR3aa: ASSQGTRYEQY
d_gene: -; j_gene: TRBJ1-1; v_gene: TRBV1; len: 12; CDR3aa: TSSHGGTNTEAF
d_gene: -; j_gene: TRBJ2-7; v_gene: TRBV10-3; len: 10; CDR3aa: AISDKNYEQY
d_gene: -; j_gene: TRBJ1-3; v_gene: TRBV5-1; len: 11; CDR3aa: ASSGPGGNTIY
d_gene: TRBD1; j_gene: TRBJ1-1; v_gene: TRBV5-1; len: 11; CDR3aa: ASSPQGGTEAF
d_gene: -; j_gene: TRBJ2-3; v_gene: TRBV20-1; len: 9; CDR3aa: SARGRDTQY
d_gene: TRBD2; j_gene: TRBJ2-7; v_gene: TRBV2; len: 13; CDR3aa: ASKSFSGRDYEQY
d_gene: -; j_gene: TRBJ2-7; v_gene: TRBV5-1; len: 12; CDR3aa: ASSPGDTDYEQY
d_gene: -; j_gene: TRBJ2-3; v_gene: TRBV4-2; len: 13; CDR3aa: ASSPGLASTDTQY